These 4 T cell receptor beta chains were sequenced from one sample in a study of T cell responses to AZD1222 COVID-19 vaccine (dated by TCRdb to about 2021). Per the publication, the time point label means: about 28 days (+/-7) after the second vaccine dose. Library generation was performed with the immunoSEQ multiplex PCR assay. Entries here come from immuneACCESS through TCRdb and include only in-frame sequences with V and J called. Some clones fail to appear in such tables; in the studies checked, an unresolved V gene covers under half of the shortfall, and the cause of the remainder is unknown. This sample has roughly 99,000 clones in its table, and 80% to 95% of those were observed once. Jointly, the top ten make up under 9.5% of the sample. Specimen: peripheral blood, collected 28 days after the second AZD1222 dose. The receptors come from an adult who received the AZD1222 COVID-19 vaccine.

The chain couples TRBV27 to TRBJ1-4; D not resolved. The CDR3 is 14 residues long. The germline V gene has CDR1 MNHEY and CDR2 SMNVEV (reference sequence). V was pared by 5 bases and J by 7 bases, with 14 bases between. The CDR3 region is CASSPTKRSEKLFF. As DNA, the CDR3 is TGTGCCAGCAGTCCTACAAAACGGTCTGAAAAACTGTTTTTT.

As DNA, the CDR3 is TGTGCCAGCAGTGAAGTGGTGGGTACGAATTCACCCCTCCACTTT. Translation gives CASSEVVGTNSPLHF. The V and J genes are TRBV25-1 and TRBJ1-6; the D is unclear. The CDR3 loop spans 15 amino acids. Trimming pared 2 bases from V and 7 bases from J, leaving 12 bases between. The germline V gene encodes CDR1 MGHDK and CDR2 SYGVNS.

The chain is built from TRBV29-1 and TRBJ1-6, with D uncertain. This CDR3 comprises 15 residues. Trimming cost V 7 bases and J 2 bases, with 15 bases left between them. Germline V gene lookup returns CDR1 SQVTM and CDR2 ANQGSEA. This chain's CDR3 is CSASEGQPYNSPLHF. The DNA for the CDR3 is TGCAGCGCCAGTGAAGGGCAACCCTATAATTCACCCCTCCACTTT.

This chain connects TRBV28 to TRBJ1-2; 12 nucleotides match TRBD1. The CDR3 consists of 15 residues. The germline V gene encodes CDR1 MDHEN and CDR2 SYDVKM. V lost 5 bases and J lost 8; bases outside the gene matches: 9. The CDR3 here is CASSHGGQGAPGYTF. CDR3 nucleotides: TGTGCCAGCAGTCACGGGGGACAGGGGGCGCCCGGCTACACCTTC.